These T cell receptor beta chains were read from a single sample in a study of shared clonotypes between healthy human individuals. Assay: immunoSEQ multiplex PCR; the TCRdb copy retains only in-frame clones and omits some. Here the sample spans 2 million to 2.5 million clones, 90% to 95% being singletons. The sequenced sample was naive CD4+ T cells from PBMCs. These receptors originate from a man aged 18 to 30 in good health. Some clones in this sample may be carry-over from other donors' samples. Both conserved end residues are part of each CDR3. Fields, in order: clone size, V gene, D gene, J gene, CDR3 length, CDR3 DNA, CDR3 protein. A D gene is named only where the DNA matches it firmly. Clone size is given for some rows only: seen once, a few or many times, or a class if the clone is expanded.

size: .; V: TRBV7-2; D: .; J: TRBJ1-2; length: 14; DNA: TGTGCCAGCAGCTCCTATAGTGCCTCCTATGGCTACACCTTC; CDR3: CASSSYSASYGYTF
size: once; V: TRBV9; D: .; J: TRBJ2-2; length: 13; DNA: TGTGCCAGCAGCGCCTATAACACCGGGGAGCTGTTTTTT; CDR3: CASSAYNTGELFF
size: .; V: TRBV6-5; D: .; J: TRBJ1-2; length: 14; DNA: TGTGCCAGCAGTTACCGGGCAGGGAAGAATGGCTACACCTTC; CDR3: CASSYRAGKNGYTF
size: once; V: TRBV9; D: TRBD1; J: TRBJ1-1; length: 17; DNA: TGTGCCAGCAGCTCAAGCGTGACAGGGGGCACGGACACTGAAGCTTTCTTT; CDR3: CASSSSVTGGTDTEAFF
size: .; V: TRBV6-5; D: TRBD1; J: TRBJ1-1; length: 14; DNA: TGTGCCAGCAGTTATGGGACAGGGATAACTGAAGCTTTCTTT; CDR3: CASSYGTGITEAFF
size: .; V: TRBV5-1; D: TRBD1; J: TRBJ2-2; length: 16; DNA: TGCGCCAGCAGCCCTGGGACAGGGACGAACACCGGGGAGCTGTTTTTT; CDR3: CASSPGTGTNTGELFF
size: .; V: TRBV5-3; D: .; J: TRBJ1-1; length: 13; DNA: TGTGCCAGAAGCTTGCCAGGGACCACTGAAGCTTTCTTT; CDR3: CARSLPGTTEAFF
size: .; V: TRBV7-9; D: TRBD2; J: TRBJ2-1; length: 17; DNA: TGTGCCAGCAGCTTAGGAAGTGCGGGAGTAGCGTACAATGAGCAGTTCTTC; CDR3: CASSLGSAGVAYNEQFF
size: .; V: TRBV7-2; D: .; J: TRBJ2-5; length: 14; DNA: TGTGCCAGCAGCTTGGGCGGCCCCCAAGAGACCCAGTACTTC; CDR3: CASSLGGPQETQYF
size: .; V: TRBV5-1; D: .; J: TRBJ1-1; length: 14; DNA: TGCGCCAGCAGCTTGGACGGCATGAACACTGAAGCTTTCTTT; CDR3: CASSLDGMNTEAFF
size: once; V: TRBV4-1; D: .; J: TRBJ2-3; length: 16; DNA: TGCGCCAGCAGCCAAGTCGGGGCGTCCCTCGGAGATACGCAGTATTTT; CDR3: CASSQVGASLGDTQYF
size: once; V: TRBV7-3; D: .; J: TRBJ2-1; length: 14; DNA: TGTGCCAGCAGCTTCATCAGCTCCTACAATGAGCAGTTCTTC; CDR3: CASSFISSYNEQFF
size: .; V: TRBV14; D: TRBD1; J: TRBJ1-1; length: 15; DNA: TGTGCCAGCAGCCAAGCCGGGACAGGGGGGACTGAAGCTTTCTTT; CDR3: CASSQAGTGGTEAFF
size: .; V: TRBV4-1; D: .; J: TRBJ2-6; length: 18; DNA: TGCGCCAGCCGATCGGGGGTCAGTCCGAGCTCTGGGGCCAACGTCCTGACTTTC; CDR3: CASRSGVSPSSGANVLTF
size: .; V: TRBV6-1; D: .; J: TRBJ1-5; length: 14; DNA: TGTGCCAGCAGTGATGGGGGACGGGAACAGCCCCAGCATTTT; CDR3: CASSDGGREQPQHF
size: .; V: TRBV19; D: .; J: TRBJ2-3; length: 12; DNA: TGTGCCAGTAGTATCCTGGGTGGGACGCAGTATTTT; CDR3: CASSILGGTQYF
size: .; V: TRBV5-1; D: .; J: TRBJ2-7; length: 13; DNA: TGCGCCAGCAGCTTGGACAGGCCTCTCGGAGGGTACTTC; CDR3: CASSLDRPLGGYF
size: .; V: TRBV6-6; D: .; J: TRBJ2-2; length: 15; DNA: TGTGCCAGCAGTTACTCGTCTTCGAAGGGCGGGGAGCTGTTTTTT; CDR3: CASSYSSSKGGELFF
size: .; V: TRBV6-1; D: .; J: TRBJ1-5; length: 13; DNA: TGTGCCAGCAGTGTAGGTAGCAATCAGCCCCAGCATTTT; CDR3: CASSVGSNQPQHF
size: .; V: TRBV9; D: .; J: TRBJ2-5; length: 16; DNA: TGTGCCAGCAGCGTAGGATCTGAGACAAACCAAGAGACCCAGTACTTC; CDR3: CASSVGSETNQETQYF
size: .; V: TRBV28; D: .; J: TRBJ1-1; length: 16; DNA: TGTGCCAGCAGATCCGGGACACCTCAATTTACTGCTGAAGCTTTCTTT; CDR3: CASRSGTPQFTAEAFF
size: .; V: TRBV18; D: TRBD2; J: TRBJ2-1; length: 15; DNA: TGTGCCAGCTCACCAGGGGGGAGGGCCGGGCATGAGCAGTTCTTC; CDR3: CASSPGGRAGHEQFF
size: few; V: TRBV6-5; D: .; J: TRBJ2-3; length: 15; DNA: TGTGCCAGCCGCACCAAGGCTTACCGCACAGATACGCAGTATTTT; CDR3: CASRTKAYRTDTQYF
size: .; V: TRBV7-2; D: .; J: TRBJ2-3; length: 14; DNA: TGTGCCAGCAGCTTCCGGATTAGCACAGATACGCAGTATTTT; CDR3: CASSFRISTDTQYF
size: .; V: TRBV19; D: .; J: TRBJ1-5; length: 17; DNA: TGTGCCAGTAGTTTGGTTAAGCGGTTAGGGAGCAATCAGCCCCAGCATTTT; CDR3: CASSLVKRLGSNQPQHF
size: .; V: TRBV4-3; D: .; J: TRBJ2-4; length: 15; DNA: TGCGCCAGCAGCCCGGGCAGGGGTGACAAAAACATTCAGTACTTC; CDR3: CASSPGRGDKNIQYF
size: .; V: TRBV2; D: .; J: TRBJ2-7; length: 14; DNA: TGTGCCAGCAGTGTCGGGACCGGAGAAAGGGAGCAGTACTTC; CDR3: CASSVGTGEREQYF
size: .; V: TRBV5-6; D: TRBD2; J: TRBJ2-1; length: 15; DNA: TGTGCCAGCAGCTTCCTTCTAGCGGATTACAATGAGCAGTTCTTC; CDR3: CASSFLLADYNEQFF
size: .; V: TRBV7-8; D: TRBD2; J: TRBJ2-2; length: 15; DNA: TGTGCCAGCAGCTTAGGGGCGGGGGTCACCGGGGAGCTGTTTTTT; CDR3: CASSLGAGVTGELFF
size: .; V: TRBV6-1; D: .; J: TRBJ2-2; length: 14; DNA: TGTGCCAGCAGTGAACGGTTAGCGGCCGGGGAGCTGTTTTTT; CDR3: CASSERLAAGELFF
size: .; V: TRBV7-8; D: .; J: TRBJ2-5; length: 12; DNA: TGTGCCGGGCGGCGGGACCAAGAGACCCAGTACTTC; CDR3: CAGRRDQETQYF
size: once; V: TRBV19; D: TRBD1; J: TRBJ2-7; length: 16; DNA: TGTGCCAGAAGGGACAGGCCCCCAGGCACTAACTACGAGCAGTACTTC; CDR3: CARRDRPPGTNYEQYF
size: .; V: TRBV7-9; D: .; J: TRBJ1-3; length: 17; DNA: TGTGCCAGCAGCCGCCTACGCGCAGGTTACTCTGGAAACACCATATATTTT; CDR3: CASSRLRAGYSGNTIYF
size: .; V: TRBV4-1; D: .; J: TRBJ1-5; length: 17; DNA: TGCGCCAGCAGCCAAGATCCCCGTATGGAGGGCAATCAGCCCCAGCATTTT; CDR3: CASSQDPRMEGNQPQHF
size: .; V: TRBV5-1; D: TRBD1; J: TRBJ1-5; length: 13; DNA: TGCGCCAGCAGCTGGACAGGGAATCAGCCCCAGCATTTT; CDR3: CASSWTGNQPQHF
size: .; V: TRBV2; D: TRBD2; J: TRBJ2-3; length: 15; DNA: TGTGCCAGCAGTGCTCCAGGGAGGGACACAGATACGCAGTATTTT; CDR3: CASSAPGRDTDTQYF
size: .; V: TRBV5-1; D: .; J: TRBJ1-1; length: 17; DNA: TGCGCCAGCAGCCACTCCGGGGGGCGCGGGGGGAGCACTGAAGCTTTCTTT; CDR3: CASSHSGGRGGSTEAFF
size: few; V: TRBV11-2; D: .; J: TRBJ1-1; length: 12; DNA: TGTGCCAGCAGCCCAGGACCCTCAGGGGCTTTCTTT; CDR3: CASSPGPSGAFF
size: once; V: TRBV2; D: .; J: TRBJ2-5; length: 12; DNA: TGTGCCAGCAGCGCTGAGACGGAGACCCAGTACTTC; CDR3: CASSAETETQYF
size: .; V: TRBV10-2; D: .; J: TRBJ2-5; length: 12; DNA: TGCGCCAGTGCCGGTCCGGGAGAGACCCAGTACTTC; CDR3: CASAGPGETQYF
size: once; V: TRBV27; D: .; J: TRBJ2-3; length: 13; DNA: TGTGCCAGCCGGGGTCCGACAGTCCTGTCGCAGTATTTT; CDR3: CASRGPTVLSQYF
size: .; V: TRBV27; D: TRBD2; J: TRBJ2-7; length: 15; DNA: TGTGCCAGCAGTTTACTTGGGACTACCTCCTACGAGCAGTACTTC; CDR3: CASSLLGTTSYEQYF
size: .; V: TRBV10-3; D: .; J: TRBJ2-7; length: 14; DNA: TGTGCCATCAGTGCTCCGCGGGAAAGCTACGAGCAGTACTTC; CDR3: CAISAPRESYEQYF
size: .; V: TRBV30; D: .; J: TRBJ1-1; length: 13; DNA: TGTGCCTGGAGTGTAAACGGGGGTACTGAAGCTTTCTTT; CDR3: CAWSVNGGTEAFF
size: .; V: TRBV28; D: .; J: TRBJ1-5; length: 18; DNA: TGTGCCAGCAGTATCCTATCACCGGGACGGAGTCTGGTTCAGCCCCAGCATTTT; CDR3: CASSILSPGRSLVQPQHF
size: .; V: TRBV5-1; D: .; J: TRBJ2-3; length: 17; DNA: TGCGCCAGCAGCTCTCTTATATGGGGACATTTTACAGATACGCAGTATTTT; CDR3: CASSSLIWGHFTDTQYF
size: .; V: TRBV7-2; D: .; J: TRBJ1-2; length: 15; DNA: TGTGCCAGCAGCTTAGCCTCTATGGGACGCTATGGCTACACCTTC; CDR3: CASSLASMGRYGYTF
size: .; V: TRBV6-1; D: TRBD2; J: TRBJ2-1; length: 15; DNA: TGTGCCAGCTGGACTAGCGGGAGGGCCAGTGTTGAGCAGTTCTTC; CDR3: CASWTSGRASVEQFF
size: .; V: TRBV4-2; D: TRBD2; J: TRBJ2-1; length: 16; DNA: TGTGCCAGCAGCCAAGTGAGGCCTAGCGGGGACAATGAGCAGTTCTTC; CDR3: CASSQVRPSGDNEQFF
size: .; V: TRBV19; D: .; J: TRBJ2-5; length: 13; DNA: TGTGCCAGTAAGGCGAGGGGAGTGGAGACCCAGTACTTC; CDR3: CASKARGVETQYF
size: once; V: TRBV30; D: TRBD1; J: TRBJ1-2; length: 14; DNA: TGTGCCTGGAGTGAAAGGAGACAGGGCGGCGGCTACACCTTC; CDR3: CAWSERRQGGGYTF
size: .; V: TRBV7-3; D: .; J: TRBJ2-1; length: 16; DNA: TGTGCCAGCAGCTCTTACGTGACCCGAGGCTACAATGAGCAGTTCTTC; CDR3: CASSSYVTRGYNEQFF
size: .; V: TRBV5-1; D: .; J: TRBJ2-2; length: 14; DNA: TGCGCCAGCAGGGCTACAGGGTTGTCGGGGGAGCTGTTTTTT; CDR3: CASRATGLSGELFF
size: .; V: TRBV28; D: TRBD2; J: TRBJ2-7; length: 14; DNA: TGTGCCAGCAGCCGCACTAGCGGGAGCTACGAGCAGTACTTC; CDR3: CASSRTSGSYEQYF
size: once; V: TRBV7-6; D: .; J: TRBJ1-2; length: 15; DNA: TGTGCCAGCAGCTTAGGGGCCGGGATCCCCCATGGCTACACCTTC; CDR3: CASSLGAGIPHGYTF
size: .; V: TRBV4-1; D: TRBD1; J: TRBJ2-7; length: 16; DNA: TGCGCCAGCAGCCAGGGTAGGACAGGAAGGGTCTACGAGCAGTACTTC; CDR3: CASSQGRTGRVYEQYF